This T cell receptor beta chain was recovered during a study of cytomegalovirus exposure and HLA in healthy donors. CDR1 and CDR2 (germline): SSHAT, FNYEAQ (reference sequence). With 1 base removed from V and 6 bases from J, the gap between germline ends came to 9 bases. The CDR3 consists of 14 residues. Study outcomes and limitations: In the roughly 120 validation repertoires, a later analysis found that first-cohort TCR clusters tended to co-occur. For cytomegalovirus status, the classifier reportedly gave diagnoses with high specificity and sensitivity. According to the study, about 180 TCR beta chains were cytomegalovirus-associated.

Sequencing was performed with immunoSEQ multiplex PCR; in TCRdb, only in-frame clones are kept and a portion is missing. The data contain 250,000 to 350,000 clones, around 90% of them singletons. Worth noting for this clone: Its antigen is undetermined.

It was the roughly 130-subject validation cohort, separate from the roughly 700-subject first cohort, to which the donors belonged. Sample: PBMCs. The V call is TRBV7-7, the J call TRBJ2-2; D not certain. The sequence was collected from a woman aged 25 to 45 in good health and CMV-seropositive. The CDR3 DNA reads as TGTGCCAGCAGCTTAGGGGCTCAAGCCGGGGAGCTGTTTTTT. The encoded protein is CASSLGAQAGELFF.